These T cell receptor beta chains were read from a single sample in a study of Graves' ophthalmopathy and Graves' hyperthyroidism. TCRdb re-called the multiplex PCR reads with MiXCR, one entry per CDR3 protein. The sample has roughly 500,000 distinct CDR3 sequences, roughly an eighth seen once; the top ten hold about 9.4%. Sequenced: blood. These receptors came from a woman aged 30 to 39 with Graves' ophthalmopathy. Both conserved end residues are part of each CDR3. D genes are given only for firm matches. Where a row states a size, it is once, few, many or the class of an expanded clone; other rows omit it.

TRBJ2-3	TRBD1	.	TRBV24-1	CATSDPQQGITDTQYF	TGTGCCACCAGTGATCCACAACAGGGGATCACAGATACGCAGTATTTT
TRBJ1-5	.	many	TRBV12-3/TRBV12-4	CASSLEGHYNQPQHF	TGTGCCAGCAGTCTAGAGGGACATTACAATCAGCCCCAGCATTTT
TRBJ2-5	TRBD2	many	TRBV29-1	CSVYLLLRTSGSRGRAETQYF	TGCAGCGTTTATCTCCTACTCCGGACTAGCGGGAGTAGGGGCCGGGCGGAGACCCAGTACTTC
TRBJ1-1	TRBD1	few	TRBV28	CASSLTGVKGTEAFF	TGTGCCAGCAGTTTAACAGGGGTAAAGGGCACTGAAGCTTTCTTT
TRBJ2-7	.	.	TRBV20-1	CSASPGQRPRDEQYF	TGCAGTGCTTCCCCGGGACAACGCCCGAGGGACGAGCAGTACTTC
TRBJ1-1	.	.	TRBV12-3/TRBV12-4	CASRPRARKAEAFF	TGTGCCAGCAGGCCCCGGGCACGAAAGGCTGAAGCTTTCTTT
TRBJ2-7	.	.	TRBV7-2	CASSLGAASAEQYF	TGTGCCAGCAGCTTAGGAGCGGCTAGCGCCGAGCAGTACTTC
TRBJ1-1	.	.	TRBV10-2	CASRVDKNTEACF	TGCGCCAGCAGGGTTGACAAGAACACTGAAGCTTGCTTT
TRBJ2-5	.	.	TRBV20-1	CSAVSAGGGETQYF	TGCAGTGCTGTTAGCGCTGGAGGGGGGGAGACCCAGTACTTC
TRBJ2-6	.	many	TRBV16	CASSPLQGSEAGANVLTF	TGTGCCAGCAGCCCACTTCAGGGAAGTGAGGCTGGGGCCAACGTCCTGACTTTC
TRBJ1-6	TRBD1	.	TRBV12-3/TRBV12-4	CASRLSGTGDSPLHF	TGTGCCAGCAGGCTATCCGGGACAGGGGACTCACCCCTCCACTTT
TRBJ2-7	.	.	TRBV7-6	CASSLAGRDISRQYF	TGTGCCAGCAGCTTAGCGGGGCGGGATATTAGTCGGCAGTACTTC
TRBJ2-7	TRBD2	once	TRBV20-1	CSVGGTSESSYEQYF	TGCAGTGTCGGGGGGACTAGCGAATCCTCCTACGAGCAGTACTTC
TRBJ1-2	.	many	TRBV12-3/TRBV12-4	CASSTDTTANYGYTF	TGTGCCAGCAGCACCGACACGACGGCTAACTATGGCTACACCTTC
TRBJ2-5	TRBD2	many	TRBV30	CAWSPKIAGGGETQYF	TGTGCCTGGAGTCCGAAGATAGCGGGGGGCGGCGAGACCCAGTACTTC
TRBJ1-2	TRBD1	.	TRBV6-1	CASSRQGRTNYGYTF	TGTGCCAGCAGTCGACAGGGCCGCACTAACTATGGCTACACCTTC
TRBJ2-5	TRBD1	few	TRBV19	CASSMRTGEQETQYF	TGTGCCAGTAGTATGCGGACAGGGGAACAAGAGACCCAGTACTTC
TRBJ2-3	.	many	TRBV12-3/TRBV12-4	CASSSPTTSTDTQYF	TGTGCCAGCAGTTCCCCGACTACTAGCACAGATACGCAGTATTTT
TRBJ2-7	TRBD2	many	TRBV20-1	CSAGTSGSEQYF	TGCAGTGCTGGGACTAGCGGGAGCGAGCAGTACTTC
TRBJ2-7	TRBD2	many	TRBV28	CASRGLAETYEQYF	TGTGCCAGCAGGGGACTAGCGGAGACCTACGAGCAGTACTTC
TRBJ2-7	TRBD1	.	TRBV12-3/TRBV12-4	CASSSPNRGTYEQYF	TGTGCCAGCAGCTCGCCGAACAGGGGAACTTACGAGCAGTACTTC
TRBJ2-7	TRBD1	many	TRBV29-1	CSVQAGTGDYEQYF	TGCAGCGTTCAGGCCGGGACAGGGGACTACGAGCAGTACTTC
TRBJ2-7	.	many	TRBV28	CASSFPRQGTYEQYF	TGTGCCAGCAGTTTTCCCCGTCAGGGCACCTACGAGCAGTACTTC
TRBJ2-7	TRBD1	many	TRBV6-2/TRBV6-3	CASSYSLDRVGEQYF	TGTGCCAGCAGTTACTCGCTGGACAGGGTCGGCGAGCAGTACTTC
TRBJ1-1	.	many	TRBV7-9	CASTGGGRGNTEAFF	TGTGCCAGCACCGGGGGGGGTCGGGGGAACACTGAAGCTTTCTTT
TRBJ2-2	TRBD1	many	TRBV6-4	CASRTGTGPTGELFF	TGTGCCAGCAGAACCGGGACAGGGCCTACCGGGGAGCTGTTTTTT
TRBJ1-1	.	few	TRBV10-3	CAISQEGDTEAFF	TGTGCCATCTCCCAAGAGGGGGACACTGAAGCTTTCTTT
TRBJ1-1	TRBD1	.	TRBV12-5	CASGPYQQGRGTEAFF	TGTGCTAGTGGCCCGTATCAACAGGGGCGGGGGACTGAAGCTTTCTTT
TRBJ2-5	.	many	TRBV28	CASSTRGFGETQYF	TGTGCCAGCAGCACCAGGGGTTTCGGAGAGACCCAGTACTTC
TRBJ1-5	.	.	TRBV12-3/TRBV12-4	CASSSWADSNQPQHF	TGTGCCAGCAGTTCTTGGGCCGATAGCAATCAGCCCCAGCATTTT
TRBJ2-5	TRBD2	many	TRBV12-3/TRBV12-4	CASRSAAGVEETQYF	TGTGCCAGCAGGTCCGCAGCGGGAGTGGAAGAGACCCAGTACTTC